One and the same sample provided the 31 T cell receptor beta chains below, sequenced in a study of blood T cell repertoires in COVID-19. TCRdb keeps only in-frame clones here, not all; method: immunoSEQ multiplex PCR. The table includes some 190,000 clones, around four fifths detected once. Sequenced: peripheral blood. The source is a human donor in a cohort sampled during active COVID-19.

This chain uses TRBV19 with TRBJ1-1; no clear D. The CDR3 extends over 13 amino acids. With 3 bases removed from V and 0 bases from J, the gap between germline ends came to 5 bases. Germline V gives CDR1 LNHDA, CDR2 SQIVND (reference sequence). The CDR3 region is CASSIQMNTEAFF. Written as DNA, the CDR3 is TGTGCCAGTAGTATTCAGATGAACACTGAAGCTTTCTTT.

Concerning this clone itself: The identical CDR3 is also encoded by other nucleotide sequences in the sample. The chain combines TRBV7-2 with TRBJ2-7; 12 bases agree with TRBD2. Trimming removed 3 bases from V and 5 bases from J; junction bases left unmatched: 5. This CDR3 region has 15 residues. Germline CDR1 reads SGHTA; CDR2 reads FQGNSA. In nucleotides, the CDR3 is TGTGCCAGCAGCTTCCCGACTAGCGGGAGTCACGAGCAGTACTTC. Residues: CASSFPTSGSHEQYF.

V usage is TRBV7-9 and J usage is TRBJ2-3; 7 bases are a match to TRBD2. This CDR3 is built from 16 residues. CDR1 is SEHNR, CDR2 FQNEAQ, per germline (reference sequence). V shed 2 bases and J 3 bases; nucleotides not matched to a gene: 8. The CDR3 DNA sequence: TGTGCCAGCAGCTTAACCGGTGGACTAGGGACAGATACGCAGTATTTT. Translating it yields CASSLTGGLGTDTQYF.

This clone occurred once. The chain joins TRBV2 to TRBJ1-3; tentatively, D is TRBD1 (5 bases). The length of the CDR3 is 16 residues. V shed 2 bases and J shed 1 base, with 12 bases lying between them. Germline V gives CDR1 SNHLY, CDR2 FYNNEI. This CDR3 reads CASSEIGRGSGNTIYF. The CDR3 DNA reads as TGTGCCAGCAGTGAAATTGGGAGGGGATCTGGAAACACCATATATTTT. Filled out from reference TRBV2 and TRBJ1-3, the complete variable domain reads EPEVTQTPSHQVTQMGQEVILRCVPISNHLYFYWYRQILGQKVEFLVSFYNNEISEKSEIFDDQFSVERPDGSNFTLKIRSTKLEDSAMYFCASSEIGRGSGNTIYFGEGSWLTVV.

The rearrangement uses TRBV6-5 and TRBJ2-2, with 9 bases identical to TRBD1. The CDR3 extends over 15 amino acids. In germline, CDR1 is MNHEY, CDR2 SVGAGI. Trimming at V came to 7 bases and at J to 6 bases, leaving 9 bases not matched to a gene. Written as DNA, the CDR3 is TGTGCCAGCAAAGTACAGGGGGCGTTGGCCGGGGAGCTGTTTTTT. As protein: CASKVQGALAGELFF.

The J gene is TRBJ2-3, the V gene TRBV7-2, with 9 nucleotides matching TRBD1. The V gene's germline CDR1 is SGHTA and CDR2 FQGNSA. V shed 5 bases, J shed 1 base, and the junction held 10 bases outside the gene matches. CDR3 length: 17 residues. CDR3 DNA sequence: TGTGCCAGCAGCCCCCCAACAGGGGGCTGGGGCACAGATACGCAGTATTTT. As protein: CASSPPTGGWGTDTQYF.

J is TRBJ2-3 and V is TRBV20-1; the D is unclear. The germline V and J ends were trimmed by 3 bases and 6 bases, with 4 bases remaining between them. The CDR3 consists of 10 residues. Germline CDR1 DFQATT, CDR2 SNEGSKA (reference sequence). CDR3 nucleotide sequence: TGCAGTGCTAGCGTTGATACGCAGTATTTT. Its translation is CSASVDTQYF.

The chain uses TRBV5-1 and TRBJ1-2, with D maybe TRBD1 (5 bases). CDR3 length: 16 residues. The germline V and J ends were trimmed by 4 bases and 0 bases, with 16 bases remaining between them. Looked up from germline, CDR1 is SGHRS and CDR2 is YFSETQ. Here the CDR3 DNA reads TGCGCCAGCAGCGCCCCCGTGGGGGGGGCTAACTATGGCTACACCTTC. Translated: CASSAPVGGANYGYTF.

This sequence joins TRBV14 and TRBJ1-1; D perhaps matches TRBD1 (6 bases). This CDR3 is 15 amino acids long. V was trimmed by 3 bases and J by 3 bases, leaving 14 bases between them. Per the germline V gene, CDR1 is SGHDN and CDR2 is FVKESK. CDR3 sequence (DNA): TGTGCCAGCAGCCACAAACAGGGACGAGACACTGAAGCTTTCTTT. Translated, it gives CASSHKQGRDTEAFF. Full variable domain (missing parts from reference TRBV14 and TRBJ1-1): EAGVTQFPSHSVIEKGQTVTLRCDPISGHDNLYWYRRVMGKEIKFLLHFVKESKQDESGMPNNRFLAERTGGTYSTLKVQPAELEDSGVYFCASSHKQGRDTEAFFGQGTRLTVV.

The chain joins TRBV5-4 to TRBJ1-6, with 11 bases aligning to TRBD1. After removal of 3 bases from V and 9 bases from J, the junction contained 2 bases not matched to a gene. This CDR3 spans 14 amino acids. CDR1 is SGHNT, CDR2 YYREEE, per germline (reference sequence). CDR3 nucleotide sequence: TGTGCCAGCAGCTGGGGACAGGGGGTTTCACCCCTCCACTTT. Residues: CASSWGQGVSPLHF.

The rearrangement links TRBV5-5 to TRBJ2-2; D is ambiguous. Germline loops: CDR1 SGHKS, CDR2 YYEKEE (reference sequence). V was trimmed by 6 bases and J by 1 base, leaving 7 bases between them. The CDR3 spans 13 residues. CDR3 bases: TGTGCCAGCAACCAGGTGAACACCGGGGAGCTGTTTTTT. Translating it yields CASNQVNTGELFF. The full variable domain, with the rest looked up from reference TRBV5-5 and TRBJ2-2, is DAGVTQSPTHLIKTRGQQVTLRCSPISGHKSVSWYQQVLGQGPQFIFQYYEKEERGRGNFPDRFSARQFPNYSSELNVNALLLGDSALYLCASNQVNTGELFFGEGSRLTVL.

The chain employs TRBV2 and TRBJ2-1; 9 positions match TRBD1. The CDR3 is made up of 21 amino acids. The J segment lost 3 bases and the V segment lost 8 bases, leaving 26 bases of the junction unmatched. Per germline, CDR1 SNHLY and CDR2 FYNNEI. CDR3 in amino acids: CASRLWVPKPSTGGNYNEQFF. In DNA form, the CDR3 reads TGTGCCAGCCGGCTTTGGGTCCCCAAACCCTCGACAGGGGGGAACTACAATGAGCAGTTCTTC.

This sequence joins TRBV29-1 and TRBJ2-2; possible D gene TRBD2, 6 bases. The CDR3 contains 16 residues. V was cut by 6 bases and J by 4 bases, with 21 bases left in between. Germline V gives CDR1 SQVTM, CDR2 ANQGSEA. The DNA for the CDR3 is TGCAGCGTCCAGACTTCAGGGAAGCGGGCCACCGGGGAGCTGTTTTTT. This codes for CSVQTSGKRATGELFF.

This chain's CDR3 is CASSDGQAGYGYTF. CDR3 coding DNA: TGTGCCAGCAGCGACGGACAGGCGGGCTATGGCTACACCTTC. The V call is TRBV6-6, the J call TRBJ1-2; 7 bases map to TRBD1. Per the germline V gene, CDR1 is MNHNY and CDR2 is SVGAGI (reference sequence). Trimming at V came to 6 bases and at J to 4 bases, leaving 8 bases not matched to a gene. The CDR3 length is 14 residues.

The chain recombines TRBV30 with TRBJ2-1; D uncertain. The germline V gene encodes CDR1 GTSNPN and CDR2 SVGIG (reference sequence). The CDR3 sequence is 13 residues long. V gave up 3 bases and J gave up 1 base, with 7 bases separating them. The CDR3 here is CAWSPSSYNEQFF. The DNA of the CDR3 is TGTGCCTGGAGCCCTAGTTCCTACAATGAGCAGTTCTTC.

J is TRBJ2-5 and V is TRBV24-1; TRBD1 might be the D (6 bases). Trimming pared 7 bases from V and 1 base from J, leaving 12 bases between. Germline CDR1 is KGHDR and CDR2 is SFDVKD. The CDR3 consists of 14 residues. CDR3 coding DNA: TGTGCCACCAGCCGCCCGGACAGCCAAGAGACCCAGTACTTC. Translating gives CATSRPDSQETQYF.

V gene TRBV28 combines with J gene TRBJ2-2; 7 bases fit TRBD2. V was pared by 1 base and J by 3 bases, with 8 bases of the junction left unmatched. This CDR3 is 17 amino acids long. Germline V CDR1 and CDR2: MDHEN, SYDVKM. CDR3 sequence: CASSLSSGRDHTGELFF. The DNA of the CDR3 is TGTGCCAGCAGTTTATCCTCGGGGAGGGACCACACCGGGGAGCTGTTTTTT.

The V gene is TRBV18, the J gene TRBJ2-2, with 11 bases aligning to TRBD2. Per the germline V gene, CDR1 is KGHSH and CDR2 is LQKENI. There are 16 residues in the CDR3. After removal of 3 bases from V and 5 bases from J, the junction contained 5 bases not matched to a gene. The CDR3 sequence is CASSPALAGVTGELFF. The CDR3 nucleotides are TGTGCCAGCTCACCGGCACTAGCGGGAGTGACCGGGGAGCTGTTTTTT.

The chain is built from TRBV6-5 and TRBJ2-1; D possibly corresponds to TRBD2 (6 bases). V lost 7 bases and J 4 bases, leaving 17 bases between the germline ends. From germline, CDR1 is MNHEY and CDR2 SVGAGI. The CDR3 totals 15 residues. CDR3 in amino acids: CASTKARTIYNEQFF. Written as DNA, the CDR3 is TGTGCCAGCACGAAAGCCAGGACTATTTACAATGAGCAGTTCTTC.

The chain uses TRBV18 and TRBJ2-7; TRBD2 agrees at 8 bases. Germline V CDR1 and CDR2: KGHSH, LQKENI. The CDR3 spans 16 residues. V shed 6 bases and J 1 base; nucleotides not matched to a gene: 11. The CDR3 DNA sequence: TGTGCCAGCTCTCCCTCCGGGAGGGCCGTATCCTACGAGCAGTACTTC. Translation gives CASSPSGRAVSYEQYF.

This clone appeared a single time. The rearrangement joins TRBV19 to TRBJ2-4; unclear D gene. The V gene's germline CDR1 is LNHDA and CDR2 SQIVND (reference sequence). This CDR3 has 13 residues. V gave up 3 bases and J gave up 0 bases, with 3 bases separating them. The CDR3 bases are TGTGCCAGTAGTATCCGAGCCAAAAACATTCAGTACTTC. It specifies CASSIRAKNIQYF. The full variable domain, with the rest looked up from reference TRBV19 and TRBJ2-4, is DGGITQSPKYLFRKEGQNVTLSCEQNLNHDAMYWYRQDPGQGLRLIYYSQIVNDFQKGDIAEGYSVSREKKESFPLTVTSAQKNPTAFYLCASSIRAKNIQYFGAGTRLSVL.

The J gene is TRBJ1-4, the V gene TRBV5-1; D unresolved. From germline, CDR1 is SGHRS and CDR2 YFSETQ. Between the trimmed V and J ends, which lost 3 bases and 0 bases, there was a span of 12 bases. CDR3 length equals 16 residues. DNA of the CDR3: TGCGCCAGCAGCTCCCAGGTTAGCGCAACTAATGAAAAACTGTTTTTT. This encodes CASSSQVSATNEKLFF. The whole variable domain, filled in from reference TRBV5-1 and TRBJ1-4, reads KAGVTQTPRYLIKTRGQQVTLSCSPISGHRSVSWYQQTPGQGLQFLFEYFSETQRNKGNFPGRFSGRQFSNSRSEMNVSTLELGDSALYLCASSSQVSATNEKLFFGSGTQLSVL.

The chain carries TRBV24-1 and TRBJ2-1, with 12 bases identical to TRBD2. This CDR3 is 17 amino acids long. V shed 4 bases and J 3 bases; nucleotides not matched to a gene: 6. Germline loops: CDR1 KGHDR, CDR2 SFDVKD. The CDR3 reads CATSDSSGGAVYNEQFF. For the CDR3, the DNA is TGTGCCACCAGTGACTCTAGCGGGGGGGCCGTCTACAATGAGCAGTTCTTC.

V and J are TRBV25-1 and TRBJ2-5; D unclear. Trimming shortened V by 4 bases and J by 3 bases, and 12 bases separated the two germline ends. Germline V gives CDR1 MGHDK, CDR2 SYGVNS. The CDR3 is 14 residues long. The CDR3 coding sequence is TGTGCCAGCAGTGTTTTCGGCCAGGAAGAGACCCAGTACTTC. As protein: CASSVFGQEETQYF.

The CDR3, as DNA: TGTGCCAGCAGGATCGACAGGGACCCTCCCTACAATGAGCAGTTCTTC. This gives the protein CASRIDRDPPYNEQFF. This sequence joins TRBV6-4 and TRBJ2-1, with 7 bases lining up with TRBD1. Germline CDR1 reads MRHNA; CDR2 reads SNTAGT. The CDR3 has 16 amino acids. J was trimmed by 2 bases and V by 6 bases; bases with no gene match: 10.

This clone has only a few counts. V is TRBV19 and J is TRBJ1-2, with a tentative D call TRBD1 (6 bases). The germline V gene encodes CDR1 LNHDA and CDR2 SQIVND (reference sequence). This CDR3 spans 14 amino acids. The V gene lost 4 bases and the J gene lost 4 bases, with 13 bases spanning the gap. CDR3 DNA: TGTGCCAGTAGTACAACAGGGAATGGCTATGGCTACACCTTC. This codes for CASSTTGNGYGYTF.

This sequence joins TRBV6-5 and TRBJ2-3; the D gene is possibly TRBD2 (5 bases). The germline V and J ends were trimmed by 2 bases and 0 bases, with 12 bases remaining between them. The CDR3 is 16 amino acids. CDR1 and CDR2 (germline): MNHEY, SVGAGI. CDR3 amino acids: CASSYRTSSSTDTQYF. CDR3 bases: TGTGCCAGCAGTTACCGGACTTCTAGTAGCACAGATACGCAGTATTTT.

The CDR3 nucleotides read TGTGCCAGCAGCCGGGACAGGTCTCCTGGGGGCTACACCTTC. As protein: CASSRDRSPGGYTF. This rearrangement joins TRBV7-9 to TRBJ1-2; 8 positions match TRBD1. The CDR3 is 14 amino acids. V lost 5 bases to trimming and J lost 8 bases; unmatched junction nucleotides: 10. Germline CDR1 is SEHNR and CDR2 is FQNEAQ (reference sequence).

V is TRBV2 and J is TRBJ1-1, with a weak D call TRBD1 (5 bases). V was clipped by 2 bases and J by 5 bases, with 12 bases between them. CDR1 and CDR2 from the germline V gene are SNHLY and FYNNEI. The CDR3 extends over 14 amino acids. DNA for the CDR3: TGTGCCAGCAGTGAATTAAGGGGCTGGACTGAAGCTTTCTTT. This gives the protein CASSELRGWTEAFF.

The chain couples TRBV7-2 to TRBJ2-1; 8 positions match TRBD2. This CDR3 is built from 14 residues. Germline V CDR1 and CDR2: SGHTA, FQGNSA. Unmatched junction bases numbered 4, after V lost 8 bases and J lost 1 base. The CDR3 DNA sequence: TGTGCCAGCTTTAGCGGGATATCCTACAATGAGCAGTTCTTC. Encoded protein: CASFSGISYNEQFF. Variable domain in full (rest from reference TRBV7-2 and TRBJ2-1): GAGVSQSPSNKVTEKGKDVELRCDPISGHTALYWYRQSLGQGLEFLIYFQGNSAPDKSGLPSDRFSAERTGGSVSTLTIQRTQQEDSAVYLCASFSGISYNEQFFGPGTRLTVL.

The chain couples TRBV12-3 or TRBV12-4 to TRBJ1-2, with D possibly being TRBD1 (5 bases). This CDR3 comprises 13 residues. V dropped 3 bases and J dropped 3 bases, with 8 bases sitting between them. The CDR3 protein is CASSFRADYGYTF. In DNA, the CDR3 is TGTGCCAGCAGTTTCAGGGCGGACTATGGCTACACCTTC.